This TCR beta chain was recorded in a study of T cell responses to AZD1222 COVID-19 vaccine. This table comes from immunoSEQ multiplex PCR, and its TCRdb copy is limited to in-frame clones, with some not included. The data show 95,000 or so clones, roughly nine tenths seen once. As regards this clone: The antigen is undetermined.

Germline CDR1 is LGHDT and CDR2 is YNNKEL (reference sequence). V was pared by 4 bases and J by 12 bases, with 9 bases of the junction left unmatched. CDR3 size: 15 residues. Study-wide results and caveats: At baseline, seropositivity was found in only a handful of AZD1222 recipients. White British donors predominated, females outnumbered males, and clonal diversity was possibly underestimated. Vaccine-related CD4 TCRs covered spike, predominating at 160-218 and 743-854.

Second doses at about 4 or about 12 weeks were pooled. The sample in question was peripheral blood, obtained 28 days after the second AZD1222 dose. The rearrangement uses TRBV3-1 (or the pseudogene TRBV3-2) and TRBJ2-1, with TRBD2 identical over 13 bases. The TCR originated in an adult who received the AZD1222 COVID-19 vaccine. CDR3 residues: CASSRKPGLAGLQFF. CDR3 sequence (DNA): TGTGCCAGCAGCCGAAAACCGGGACTAGCGGGGTTGCAGTTCTTC.